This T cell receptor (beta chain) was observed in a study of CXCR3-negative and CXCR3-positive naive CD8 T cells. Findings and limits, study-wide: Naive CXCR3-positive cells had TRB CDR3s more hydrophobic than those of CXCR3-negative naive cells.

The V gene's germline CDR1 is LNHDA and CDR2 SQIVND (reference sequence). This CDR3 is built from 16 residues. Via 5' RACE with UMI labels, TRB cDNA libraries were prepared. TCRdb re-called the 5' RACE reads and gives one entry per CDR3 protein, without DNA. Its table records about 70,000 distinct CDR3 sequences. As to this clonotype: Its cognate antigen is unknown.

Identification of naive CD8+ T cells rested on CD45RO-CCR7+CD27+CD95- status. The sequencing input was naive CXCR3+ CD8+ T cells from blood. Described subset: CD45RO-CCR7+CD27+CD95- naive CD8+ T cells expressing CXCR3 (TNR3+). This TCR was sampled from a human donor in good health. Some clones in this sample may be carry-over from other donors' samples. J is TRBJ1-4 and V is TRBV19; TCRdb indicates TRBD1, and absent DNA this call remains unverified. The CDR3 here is CASTIRDRTGGEKLFF.